This passage covers 2 T cell receptor beta chains from one sample sequenced in a study of blood T cell repertoires in COVID-19 (TCRdb year 2020). Library method: the immunoSEQ multiplex PCR assay. Imported from immuneACCESS, the table was reduced by TCRdb to in-frame sequences with V and J called. These copies leave out some clones; in studies compared against another copy, an unresolved V gene accounts for under half, and the cause of the remainder is not known. The sample table holds around 390,000 clones, of which about 87% were seen once. Approximately 9.3% of the sample rests with the top ten. The sample taken for sequencing was PBMCs or T cells enriched from blood (not recorded which). The receptors come from a woman aged 50 to 60 who had recovered from COVID-19.

This sequence joins TRBV7-2 and TRBJ2-1; TRBD2 matches 14 bases. J was trimmed by 6 bases and V by 5 bases; bases with no gene match: 3. Germline CDR1 is SGHTA and CDR2 is FQGNSA. CDR3 length: 15 amino acids. DNA of the CDR3: TGTGCCAGCAGCCCGACTAGCGGGGGGGGCAATGAGCAGTTCTTC. Protein product: CASSPTSGGGNEQFF.

The chain is built from TRBV6-5 and TRBJ1-2; perhaps TRBD1 as D (5 bases). Germline CDR1 and CDR2: MNHEY and SVGAGI. The germline V and J ends were trimmed by 0 bases and 4 bases, with 15 bases remaining between them. The CDR3 has 16 amino acids. Here the CDR3 reads CASSYSSDSYGYGYTF. CDR3 sequence (DNA): TGTGCCAGCAGTTACTCGAGTGACAGTTATGGCTATGGCTACACCTTC.